A single sample is the source of the 28 T cell receptor beta chains below, sequenced in a study of long-term antiretroviral therapy in people with HIV. Samples were assayed with immunoSEQ v3.0 at survey level. The method was immunoSEQ multiplex PCR; TCRdb's version includes in-frame clones alone and lacks a portion of them. Counted here are over 7,000 clones, almost 85% occurring once; the ten biggest clones make up more than 15%. The sequencing here drew on unsorted PBMCs, taken 0.1 years after starting antiretroviral therapy. Receptors were obtained from a man aged 40-50 years with HIV.

This chain connects TRBV19 to TRBJ1-1; D not certain. The CDR3 runs to 14 residues. The V gene lost 7 bases and the J gene lost 4 bases, with 16 bases spanning the gap. Germline V gives CDR1 LNHDA, CDR2 SQIVND (reference sequence). This chain's CDR3 is CASTSHLAVTEAFF. The CDR3 region has the DNA TGTGCCAGTACCTCCCATCTCGCGGTCACTGAAGCTTTCTTT.

V and J are TRBV20-1 and TRBJ1-1; D unresolved. The germline CDR1 and CDR2 sequences are DFQATT and SNEGSKA (reference sequence). The CDR3 is made up of 10 amino acids. The CDR3 nucleotides are TGCTCCCCGAGGGAACCTGAAGCTTTCTTT. Translation gives CSPREPEAFF.

The rearrangement uses TRBV25-1 and TRBJ2-1; TRBD2 matches at 7 bases. Germline assignment: CDR1 MGHDK and CDR2 SYGVNS. Unmatched junction bases numbered 8, after V lost 3 bases and J lost 9 bases. CDR3 size: 14 residues. CDR3 sequence reads: CASSDPGGGAEQFF. The CDR3, as DNA: TGTGCCAGCAGTGACCCGGGGGGAGGGGCTGAGCAGTTCTTC.

The chain carries TRBV29-1 and TRBJ1-1; D not certain. The V end lost 5 bases, the J end lost 1 base, and 11 bases lay between the germline ends. CDR1 and CDR2 (germline): SQVTM, ANQGSEA. The CDR3 contains 13 residues. The CDR3 DNA reads TGCAGCGTTCGCTTTCAGGAGAACACTGAAGCTTTCTTT. It translates to CSVRFQENTEAFF.

The V and J genes are TRBV27 and TRBJ1-6; 8 bases are shared with TRBD1. This CDR3 region has 15 residues. The germline V gene encodes CDR1 MNHEY and CDR2 SMNVEV (reference sequence). The J segment lost 13 bases and the V segment lost 5 bases, leaving 13 bases of the junction unmatched. CDR3 loop: CASSQDRTGLSPLHF. CDR3 coding DNA: TGTGCCAGCAGTCAGGACAGGACAGGGCTGAGTCCCCTCCACTTT.

V is TRBV11-2 and J is TRBJ1-5; D remains unclear. Trimming removed 0 bases from V and 2 bases from J, with 14 bases in between. Germline V gene data show CDR1 as SGHAT and CDR2 as FQNNGV. The length of the CDR3 is 17 residues. DNA for the CDR3: TGTGCCAGCAGCTTAGAGGGGATGGCGAGGCGCAATCAGCCCCAGCATTTT. Amino acids: CASSLEGMARRNQPQHF.

The gene calls are TRBV4-1 and TRBJ2-1, with TRBD1 matching over 11 bases. From germline, CDR1 is MGHRA and CDR2 YSYEKL. V lost 4 bases to trimming and J lost 8 bases; unmatched junction nucleotides: 13. CDR3 size: 17 residues. The DNA of the CDR3 is TGCGCCAGCAGCCCATATGTTATCCGGGACAGGGGGGATGAGCAGTTCTTC. Its translation: CASSPYVIRDRGDEQFF.

This clone was seen a single time. This chain connects TRBV4-3 to TRBJ2-7; weak D call: TRBD1 (5 bases). This CDR3 spans 15 amino acids. From germline, CDR1 is LGHNA and CDR2 YSLEER. Trimming removed 0 bases at V and 2 bases at J, with 11 bases between. The CDR3 DNA follows: TGCGCCAGCAGCCAAGATAGTGACAGTACCTACGAGCAGTACTTC. The encoded protein is CASSQDSDSTYEQYF.

V and J are TRBV11-2 and TRBJ1-1; TRBD1 might be the D (5 bases). CDR3 size: 12 residues. Germline values: CDR1 SGHAT, CDR2 FQNNGV. Trimming took off 3 bases at V and 8 bases at J, with 10 bases between the two ends. CDR3 in DNA: TGTGCCAGCAGCTTCAGGGTAGGGGAAGCTTTCTTT. The encoded protein is CASSFRVGEAFF.

The chain couples TRBV4-3 to TRBJ1-2, with D perhaps matching TRBD1 (5 bases). Trimming left V 0 bases short and J 8 bases short, with 13 bases between. Germline values: CDR1 LGHNA, CDR2 YSLEER. The CDR3 totals 14 residues. CDR3 sequence (DNA): TGCGCCAGCAGCCAAGATGGGACTGGGAGCGGCTACACCTTC. This codes for CASSQDGTGSGYTF.

V gene TRBV7-9 combines with J gene TRBJ2-3; 15 bases fit TRBD2. The trim removed 3 bases at V and 3 bases at J, leaving 4 bases unmatched. CDR3 length: 17 residues. Germline V gene sequence: CDR1 SEHNR, CDR2 FQNEAQ (reference sequence). The CDR3 coding sequence is TGTGCCAGCAGCTTCGCGGGACTAGCGGGGGGAACAGATACGCAGTATTTT. Translating gives CASSFAGLAGGTDTQYF.

The gene calls are TRBV29-1 and TRBJ2-1; no clear D. Trimming stripped 5 bases from V and 10 bases from J, with 12 bases between. Germline CDR1 reads SQVTM; CDR2 reads ANQGSEA. The CDR3 sequence is 11 residues long. Here the CDR3 DNA reads TGCAGCGTTAATCTAAGGGAAGAGCAGTTCTTC. Encoded protein: CSVNLREEQFF.

The V call is TRBV21-1, the J call TRBJ2-1. TRBV21-1 is a listed pseudogene. This CDR3 spans 16 amino acids. This CDR3 reads CASSKHGAGSYNEQFF. The CDR3 region has the DNA TGTGCCAGCAGCAAACATGGAGCAGGCTCCTACAATGAGCAGTTCTTC.

The V and J genes are TRBV20-1 and TRBJ2-7, with D unresolved. The V end was cut by 3 bases, the J end by 2 bases, with 2 bases between. Germline V lookup: CDR1 DFQATT, CDR2 SNEGSKA (reference sequence). The CDR3 contains 10 residues. CDR3 nucleotides: TGCAGTGCTAGGCCCTACGAGCAGTACTTC. The encoded protein is CSARPYEQYF.

This sequence joins TRBV10-2 and TRBJ2-7; no clear D gene. The CDR3 contains 14 residues. Germline lookup yields CDR1 WSHSY and CDR2 SAAADI. Trimming removed 3 bases from V and 2 bases from J, with 11 bases in between. The CDR3 DNA reads TGCGCCAGCAGTGAATGGTCCCGGACCTACGAGCAGTACTTC. Amino acids: CASSEWSRTYEQYF.

The CDR3: CASTLARGLGANVLTF. The CDR3 DNA follows: TGTGCCAGCACTCTCGCGCGGGGGCTTGGGGCCAACGTCCTGACTTTC. The genes are TRBV28 and TRBJ2-6; possibly TRBD2 for D (7 bases). CDR1 is MDHEN, CDR2 SYDVKM, per germline. Trimming shortened V by 7 bases and J by 3 bases, and 16 bases separated the two germline ends. This CDR3 comprises 16 residues.

Of note for this clone: At one end, the junction sequence differs from germline, possibly due to a read error. This chain joins TRBV5-4 and TRBJ2-7, with 13 positions matching TRBD2. This CDR3 comprises 15 residues. CDR1 is SGHNT, CDR2 YYREEE, per germline (reference sequence). The CDR3 nucleotides read TGTGCCAGCAGCTTCTCCGGGACTAGCGGGGACAGCACGAACTTC. This sequence encodes CASSFSGTSGDSTNF.

The J gene is TRBJ2-6, the V gene TRBV9; 8 nucleotides align to TRBD2. CDR3 length: 17 residues. V trimming: 2 bases; J trimming: 2 bases; junction bases outside the gene matches: 6. Looked up from germline, CDR1 is SGDLS and CDR2 is YYNGEE. CDR3 bases: TGTGCCAGCAGCGTGCAAGCGGGGGAACCTGGGGCCAACGTCCTGACTTTC. This sequence encodes CASSVQAGEPGANVLTF.

The chain has TRBV5-1 and TRBJ2-7; possibly TRBD2 for D (5 bases). Germline values: CDR1 SGHRS, CDR2 YFSETQ. This CDR3 has 15 amino acids. V gave up 0 bases and J gave up 3 bases, with 13 bases separating them. CDR3 amino acids: CASSLEPGTFYEQYF. CDR3 in DNA: TGCGCCAGCAGCTTGGAACCGGGAACCTTCTACGAGCAGTACTTC.

This chain links TRBV27 with TRBJ2-7; D not resolved. V lost 2 bases and J 6 bases, leaving 11 bases between the germline ends. The germline CDR1 and CDR2 sequences are MNHEY and SMNVEV (reference sequence). This CDR3 comprises 13 residues. CDR3 DNA sequence: TGTGCCAGCAGTTTAGTGGGGAAGGCCGAGCAGTACTTC. This translates into CASSLVGKAEQYF.

This rearrangement joins TRBV19 to TRBJ2-1, with a tentative D call TRBD1 (5 bases). Trimming took off 2 bases at V and 4 bases at J, with 9 bases between the two ends. The germline V gene encodes CDR1 LNHDA and CDR2 SQIVND (reference sequence). This CDR3 is 14 amino acids long. The CDR3 protein is CASSINSGYNEQFF. The CDR3 bases are TGTGCCAGTAGTATAAATTCAGGGTACAATGAGCAGTTCTTC.

The sample holds one count of this clone. V is TRBV5-6 and J is TRBJ1-1, with 7 bases matching TRBD1. CDR1 SGHDT and CDR2 YYEEEE come from the germline V gene. The length of the CDR3 is 15 residues. J was trimmed by 0 bases and V by 4 bases; bases with no gene match: 6. Here the CDR3 DNA reads TGTGCCAGCAGCCCGAGGGACAGCATGAACACTGAAGCTTTCTTT. Translation gives CASSPRDSMNTEAFF. Using reference TRBV5-6 and TRBJ1-1 for the parts outside the CDR3, the full variable domain is DAGVTQSPTHLIKTRGQQVTLRCSPKSGHDTVSWYQQALGQGPQFIFQYYEEEERQRGNFPDRFSGHQFPNYSSELNVNALLLGDSALYLCASSPRDSMNTEAFFGQGTRLTVV.

V usage is TRBV7-2 and J usage is TRBJ2-7; no firm D call. V was trimmed by 2 bases and J by 4 bases, leaving 6 bases between them. The CDR3 loop spans 12 amino acids. Looked up from germline, CDR1 is SGHTA and CDR2 is FQGNSA. This CDR3 reads CASSLSWYEQYF. CDR3 bases: TGTGCCAGCAGCTTAAGTTGGTACGAGCAGTACTTC. The full variable domain, with the rest looked up from reference TRBV7-2 and TRBJ2-7, is GAGVSQSPSNKVTEKGKDVELRCDPISGHTALYWYRQSLGQGLEFLIYFQGNSAPDKSGLPSDRFSAERTGGSVSTLTIQRTQQEDSAVYLCASSLSWYEQYFGPGTRLTVT.

J is TRBJ1-2 and V is TRBV7-9, with unresolved D. V lost 3 bases and J 8 bases, leaving 7 bases between the germline ends. CDR1 and CDR2 from the germline V gene are SEHNR and FQNEAQ (reference sequence). CDR3 length equals 11 residues. CDR3 nucleotides: TGTGCCAGCAGCTTTGGGGAAGGCTACACCTTC. Translated: CASSFGEGYTF.

This clone was counted once. The gene calls are TRBV15 and TRBJ1-3; weak D call: TRBD1 (5 bases). V gave up 2 bases and J gave up 4 bases, with 18 bases separating them. CDR3 length: 17 amino acids. CDR1 LNHNV and CDR2 YYDKDF come from the germline V gene (reference sequence). The CDR3 is CATSRSQVPSRGNTIYF. The CDR3 DNA follows: TGTGCCACCAGCAGATCACAGGTCCCATCACGCGGAAACACCATATATTTT.

This clone was found a few times. The chain joins TRBV4-3 to TRBJ1-3, with D unresolved. Trimming cost V 3 bases and J 0 bases, with 15 bases left between them. The CDR3 extends over 17 amino acids. Germline V gene sequence: CDR1 LGHNA, CDR2 YSLEER. The CDR3 reads CASSHGRELNSGNTIYF. As DNA, the CDR3 is TGCGCCAGCAGCCACGGTAGGGAGCTGAACTCTGGAAACACCATATATTTT.

V and J are TRBV5-4 and TRBJ1-2, with a weak D call TRBD1 (5 bases). CDR1 SGHNT and CDR2 YYREEE come from the germline V gene (reference sequence). V shed 3 bases and J shed 4 bases, with 13 bases lying between them. The CDR3 is 14 amino acids. The CDR3 coding sequence is TGTGCCAGCAGCTCCCGGGGCGAGGGCTATGGCTACACCTTC. This translates into CASSSRGEGYGYTF.

The chain joins TRBV29-1 to TRBJ2-7; D may correspond to TRBD1 or TRBD2 (5 bases each). V gave up 7 bases and J gave up 2 bases, with 9 bases separating them. This CDR3 contains 11 residues. Germline V lookup: CDR1 SQVTM, CDR2 ANQGSEA. CDR3 nucleotides: TGCAGCGGGGGGAGTACCTACGAGCAGTACTTC. Protein sequence: CSGGSTYEQYF.